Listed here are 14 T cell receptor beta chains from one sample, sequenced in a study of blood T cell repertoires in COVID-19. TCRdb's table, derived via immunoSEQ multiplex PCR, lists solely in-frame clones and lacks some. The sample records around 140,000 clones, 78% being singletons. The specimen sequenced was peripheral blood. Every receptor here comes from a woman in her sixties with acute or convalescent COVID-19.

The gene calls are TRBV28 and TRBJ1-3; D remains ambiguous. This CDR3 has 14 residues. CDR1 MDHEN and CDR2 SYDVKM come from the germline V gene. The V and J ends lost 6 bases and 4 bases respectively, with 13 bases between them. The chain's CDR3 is CASRQDTLGNTIYF. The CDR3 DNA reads TGTGCCAGCAGGCAAGACACTCTAGGAAACACCATATATTTT.

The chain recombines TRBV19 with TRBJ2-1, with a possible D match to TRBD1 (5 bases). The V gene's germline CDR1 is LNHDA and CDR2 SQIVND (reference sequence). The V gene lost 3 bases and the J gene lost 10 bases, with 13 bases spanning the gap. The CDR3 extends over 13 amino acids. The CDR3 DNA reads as TGTGCCAGTAGTATGGGGCCCTTGGGGGAGCAGTTCTTC. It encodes CASSMGPLGEQFF.

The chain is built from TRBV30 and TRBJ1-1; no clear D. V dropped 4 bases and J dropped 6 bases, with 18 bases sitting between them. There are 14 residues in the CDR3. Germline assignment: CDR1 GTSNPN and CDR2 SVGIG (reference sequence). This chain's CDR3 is CAWNVVSWRPEAFF. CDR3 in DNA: TGTGCCTGGAACGTCGTGTCGTGGAGACCTGAAGCTTTCTTT.

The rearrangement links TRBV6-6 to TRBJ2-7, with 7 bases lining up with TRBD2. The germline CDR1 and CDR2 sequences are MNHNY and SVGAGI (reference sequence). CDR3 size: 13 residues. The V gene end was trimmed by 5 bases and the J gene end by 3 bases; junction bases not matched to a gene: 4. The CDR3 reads CASSRDYLYEQYF. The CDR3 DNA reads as TGTGCCAGCAGTAGGGACTACCTCTACGAGCAGTACTTC.

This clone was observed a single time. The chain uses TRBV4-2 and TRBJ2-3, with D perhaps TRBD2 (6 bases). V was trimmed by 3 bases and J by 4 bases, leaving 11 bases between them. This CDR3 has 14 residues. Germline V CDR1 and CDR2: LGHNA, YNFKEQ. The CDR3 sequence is CASSHPGRADTQYF. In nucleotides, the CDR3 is TGTGCCAGCAGCCATCCCGGGAGAGCAGATACGCAGTATTTT.

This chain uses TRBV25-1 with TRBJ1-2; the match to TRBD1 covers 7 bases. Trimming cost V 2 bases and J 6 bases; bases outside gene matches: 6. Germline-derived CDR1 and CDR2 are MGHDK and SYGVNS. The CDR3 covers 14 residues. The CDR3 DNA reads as TGTGCCAGCAGTGAAAGTCGACAGGGTGATGGCTACACCTTC. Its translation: CASSESRQGDGYTF.

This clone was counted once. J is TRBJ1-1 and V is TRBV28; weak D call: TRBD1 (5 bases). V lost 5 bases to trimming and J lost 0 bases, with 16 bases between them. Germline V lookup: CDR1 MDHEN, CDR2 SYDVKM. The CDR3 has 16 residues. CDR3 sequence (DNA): TGTGCCAGCAGTCATCCTGGGGCAAGCATGAACACTGAAGCTTTCTTT. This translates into CASSHPGASMNTEAFF.

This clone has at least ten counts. The CDR3, as DNA: TGTGCCAGCAGCTTGGCCGGGACTAGCGAGCGGTTTGGGTACAATGAGCAGTTCTTC. The encoded protein is CASSLAGTSERFGYNEQFF. This chain uses TRBV5-4 with TRBJ2-1, with 10 bases lining up with TRBD2. The germline gives CDR1 SGHNT, CDR2 YYREEE (reference sequence). This CDR3 has 19 amino acids. V lost 0 bases, J lost 4 bases, and 13 bases stayed unmatched.

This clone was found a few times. The CDR3 DNA sequence: TGCACGAGTAGGCGGGAGGGCCAATCCTACGAGCAGTACTTC. Encoded protein: CTSRREGQSYEQYF. The J gene is TRBJ2-7, the V gene TRBV5-1; 9 nucleotides align to TRBD2. CDR3 length equals 14 residues. Germline CDR1 is SGHRS and CDR2 is YFSETQ.

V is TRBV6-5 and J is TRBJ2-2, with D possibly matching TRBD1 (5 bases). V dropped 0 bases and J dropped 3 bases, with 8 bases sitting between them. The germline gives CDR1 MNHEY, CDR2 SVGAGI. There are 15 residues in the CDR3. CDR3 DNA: TGTGCCAGCAGTTACTCTATAGGGGACACCGGGGAGCTGTTTTTT. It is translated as CASSYSIGDTGELFF.

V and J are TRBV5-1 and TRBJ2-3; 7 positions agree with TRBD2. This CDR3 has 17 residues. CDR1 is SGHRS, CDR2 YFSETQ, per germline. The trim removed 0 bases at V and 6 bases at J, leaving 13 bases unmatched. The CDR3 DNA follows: TGCGCCAGCAGCTTGGAAGAAGTCGGGAGGATAGGGGATACGCAGTATTTT. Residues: CASSLEEVGRIGDTQYF.

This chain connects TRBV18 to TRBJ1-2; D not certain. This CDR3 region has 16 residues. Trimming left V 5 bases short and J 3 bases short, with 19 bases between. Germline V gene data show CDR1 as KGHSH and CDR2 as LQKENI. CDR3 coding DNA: TGTGCCAGCTCAGCAGGTCCGTTTTTGGGCTACTATGGCTACACCTTC. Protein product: CASSAGPFLGYYGYTF.

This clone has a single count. The CDR3 is CASLTSGSSYNEQFF. The CDR3 DNA follows: TGTGCCAGCTTAACTAGCGGGAGCTCCTACAATGAGCAGTTCTTC. The rearrangement uses TRBV28 and TRBJ2-1, with 11 bases aligning to TRBD2. Germline lookup yields CDR1 MDHEN and CDR2 SYDVKM. V was clipped by 8 bases and J by 0 bases; unmatched bases: 3. The CDR3 extends over 15 amino acids.

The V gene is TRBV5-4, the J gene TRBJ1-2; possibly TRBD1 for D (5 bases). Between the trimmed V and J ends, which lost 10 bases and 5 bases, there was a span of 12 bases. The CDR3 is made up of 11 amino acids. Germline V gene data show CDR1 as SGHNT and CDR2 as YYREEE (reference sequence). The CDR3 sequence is CAFRTPYGYTF. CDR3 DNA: TGTGCCTTCCGGACACCTTATGGCTACACCTTC.